Reported below is one T cell receptor beta chain. Its antigen remains unidentified. V lost 2 bases, J lost 6 bases, and 13 bases lay in between. The CDR3 totals 14 residues. The source of the sample is a study of blood T cells in healthy people across ages. For the second PCR, which ran for about 6 to 11 cycles, a sample-barcoded 5' primer and a J-beta primer mix were used. All samples gave at least 2.5 million CDR3-containing paired-end reads. TCRdb re-called the 5' RACE reads with MiXCR, one entry per CDR3 protein. In the table there are over 600,000 distinct CDR3 sequences, 45% to 70% of which are singletons. Each donor had around 9.8 milliliters of peripheral blood drawn. General study points: Both naive CD4+ cell counts and diversity were greater in long-lived donors than in aged donors. The recorded TCR beta diversity per million T cells decreased in a roughly linear manner with age.

The TCR comes from a middle-aged man in good health. The chain recombines TRBV12-3 or TRBV12-4 with TRBJ1-2, with D perhaps TRBD1 (5 bases). Sequencing used blood. This CDR3 is CASSLSRGYNGYTF. CDR3 coding DNA: TGTGCCAGCAGTTTAAGTAGGGGATATAATGGCTACACCTTC.